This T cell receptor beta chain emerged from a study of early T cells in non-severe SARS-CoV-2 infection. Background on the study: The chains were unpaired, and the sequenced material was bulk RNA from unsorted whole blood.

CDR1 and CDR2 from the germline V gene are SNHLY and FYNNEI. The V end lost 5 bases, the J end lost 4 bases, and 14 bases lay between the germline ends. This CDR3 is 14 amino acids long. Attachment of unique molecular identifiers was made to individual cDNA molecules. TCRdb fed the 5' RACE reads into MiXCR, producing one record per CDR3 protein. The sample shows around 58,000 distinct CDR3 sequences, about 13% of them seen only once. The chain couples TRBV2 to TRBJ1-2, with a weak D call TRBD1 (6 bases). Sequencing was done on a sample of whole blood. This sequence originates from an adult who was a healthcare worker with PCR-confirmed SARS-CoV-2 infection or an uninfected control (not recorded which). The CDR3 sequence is CASSLAGEAYGYTF. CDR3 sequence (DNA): TGTGCCAGCAGTTTGGCAGGGGAGGCCTATGGCTACACCTTC.